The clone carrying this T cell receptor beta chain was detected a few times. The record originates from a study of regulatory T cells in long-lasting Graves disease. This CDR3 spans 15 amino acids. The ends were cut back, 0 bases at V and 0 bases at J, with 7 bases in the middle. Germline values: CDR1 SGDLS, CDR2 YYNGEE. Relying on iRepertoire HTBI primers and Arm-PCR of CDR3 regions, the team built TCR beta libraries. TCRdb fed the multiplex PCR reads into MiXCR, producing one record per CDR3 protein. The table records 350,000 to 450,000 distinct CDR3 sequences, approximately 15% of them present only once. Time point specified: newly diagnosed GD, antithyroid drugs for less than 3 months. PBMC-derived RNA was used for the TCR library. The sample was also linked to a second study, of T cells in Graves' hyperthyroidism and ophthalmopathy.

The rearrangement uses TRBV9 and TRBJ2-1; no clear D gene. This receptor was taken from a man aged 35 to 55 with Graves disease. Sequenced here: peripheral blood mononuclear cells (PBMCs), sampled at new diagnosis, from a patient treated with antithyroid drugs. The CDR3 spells CASSVDPSSYNEQFF. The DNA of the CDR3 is TGTGCCAGCAGCGTAGATCCAAGCTCCTACAATGAGCAGTTCTTC.